The 3 T cell receptor beta chains reported below all come from one sample, sequenced in a study of cytomegalovirus exposure and HLA in healthy donors. The PCR ran on 60 Vbeta and 13 Jbeta primers. TCRdb's copy holds only in-frame clones and misses some; the assay was immunoSEQ multiplex PCR. The sample consists of fewer than 100,000 clones, more than 70% of them appearing once. Source material: PBMCs. Every receptor here comes from a male donor in good health and CMV-seropositive.

This sequence joins TRBV5-1 and TRBJ2-5; 9 bases are shared with TRBD2. The CDR3 is 16 residues long. V gave up 0 bases and J gave up 2 bases; unmatched junction bases: 5. Germline CDR1 SGHRS, CDR2 YFSETQ. Written as DNA, the CDR3 is TGCGCCAGCAGCTTGGAGTTAGCGGGAGAACAAGAGACCCAGTACTTC. Translating it yields CASSLELAGEQETQYF.

This chain links TRBV4-2 with TRBJ2-7, with 7 bases aligning to TRBD2. V dropped 4 bases and J dropped 4; count of bases not matched to a gene: 7. CDR3 length: 14 amino acids. Germline CDR1 and CDR2: LGHNA and YNFKEQ. CDR3 sequence: CASSLKAGPYEQYF. For the CDR3, the DNA is TGTGCCAGCAGCCTTAAAGCGGGACCGTACGAGCAGTACTTC.

The rearrangement uses TRBV28 and TRBJ2-7; D remains unclear. Germline loops: CDR1 MDHEN, CDR2 SYDVKM. The CDR3 extends over 14 amino acids. V lost 5 bases to trimming and J lost 2 bases, with 13 bases between them. CDR3 protein: CASSLTLDAYEQYF. The CDR3 nucleotides are TGTGCCAGCAGTCTGACTCTAGATGCCTACGAGCAGTACTTC.